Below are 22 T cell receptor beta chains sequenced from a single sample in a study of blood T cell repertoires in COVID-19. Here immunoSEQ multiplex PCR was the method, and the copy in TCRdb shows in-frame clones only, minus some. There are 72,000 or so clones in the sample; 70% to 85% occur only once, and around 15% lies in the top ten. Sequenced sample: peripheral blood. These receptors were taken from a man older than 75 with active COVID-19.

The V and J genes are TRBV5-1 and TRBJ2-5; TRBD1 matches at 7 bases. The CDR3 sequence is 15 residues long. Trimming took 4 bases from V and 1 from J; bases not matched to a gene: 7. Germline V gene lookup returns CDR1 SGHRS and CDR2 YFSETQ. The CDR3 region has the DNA TGCGCCAGCAGCATAAGGACAGGCCTCCAAGAGACCCAGTACTTC. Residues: CASSIRTGLQETQYF. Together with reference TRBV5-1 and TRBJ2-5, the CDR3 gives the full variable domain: KAGVTQTPRYLIKTRGQQVTLSCSPISGHRSVSWYQQTPGQGLQFLFEYFSETQRNKGNFPGRFSGRQFSNSRSEMNVSTLELGDSALYLCASSIRTGLQETQYFGPGTRLLVL.

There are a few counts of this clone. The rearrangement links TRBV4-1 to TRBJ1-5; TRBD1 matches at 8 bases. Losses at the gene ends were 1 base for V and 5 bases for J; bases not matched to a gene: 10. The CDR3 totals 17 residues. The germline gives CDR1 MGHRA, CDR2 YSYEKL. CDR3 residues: CASSQVHFPGGHQPQHF. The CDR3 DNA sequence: TGCGCCAGCAGCCAAGTACACTTCCCAGGGGGCCATCAGCCCCAGCATTTT.

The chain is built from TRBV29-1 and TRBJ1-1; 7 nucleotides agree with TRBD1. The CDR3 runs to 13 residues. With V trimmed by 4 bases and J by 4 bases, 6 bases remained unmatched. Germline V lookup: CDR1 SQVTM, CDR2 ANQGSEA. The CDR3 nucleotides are TGCAGCGTTGGGGCAGGGGGTGCCACTGAAGCTTTCTTT. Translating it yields CSVGAGGATEAFF.

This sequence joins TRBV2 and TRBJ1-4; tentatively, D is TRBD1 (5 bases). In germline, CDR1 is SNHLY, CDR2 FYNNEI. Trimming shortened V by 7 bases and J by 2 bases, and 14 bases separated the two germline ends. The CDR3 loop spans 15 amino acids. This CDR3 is CASTLQGSTNEKLFF. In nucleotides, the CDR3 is TGTGCCAGCACCCTCCAGGGATCCACTAATGAAAAACTGTTTTTT.

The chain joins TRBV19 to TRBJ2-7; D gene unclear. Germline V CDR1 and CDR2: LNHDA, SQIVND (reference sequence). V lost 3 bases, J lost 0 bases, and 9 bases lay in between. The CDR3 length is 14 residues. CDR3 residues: CASSILLSSYEQYF. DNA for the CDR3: TGTGCCAGTAGTATCCTCTTGTCCTCCTACGAGCAGTACTTC.

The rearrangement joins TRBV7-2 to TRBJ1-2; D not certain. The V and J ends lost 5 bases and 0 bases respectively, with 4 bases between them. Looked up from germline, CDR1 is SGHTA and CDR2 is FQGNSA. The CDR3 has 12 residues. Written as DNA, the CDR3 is TGTGCCAGCAGCGCAGCTAACTATGGCTACACCTTC. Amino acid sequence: CASSAANYGYTF. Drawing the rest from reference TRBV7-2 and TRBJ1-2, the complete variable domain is GAGVSQSPSNKVTEKGKDVELRCDPISGHTALYWYRQSLGQGLEFLIYFQGNSAPDKSGLPSDRFSAERTGGSVSTLTIQRTQQEDSAVYLCASSAANYGYTFGSGTRLTVV.

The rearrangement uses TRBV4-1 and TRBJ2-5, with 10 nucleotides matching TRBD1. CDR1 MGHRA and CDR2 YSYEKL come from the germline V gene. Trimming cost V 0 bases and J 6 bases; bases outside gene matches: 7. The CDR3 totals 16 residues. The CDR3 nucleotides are TGCGCCAGCAGCCAAGAAGGGACAGGGGCGATGAAGACCCAGTACTTC. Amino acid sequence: CASSQEGTGAMKTQYF.

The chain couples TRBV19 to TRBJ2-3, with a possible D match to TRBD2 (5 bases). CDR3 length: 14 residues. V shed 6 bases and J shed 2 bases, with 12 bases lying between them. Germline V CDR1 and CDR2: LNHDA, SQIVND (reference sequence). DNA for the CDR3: TGTGCCAGTAGCCCCGGAGGCTTCACAGATACGCAGTATTTT. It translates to CASSPGGFTDTQYF. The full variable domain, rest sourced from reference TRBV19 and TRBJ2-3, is DGGITQSPKYLFRKEGQNVTLSCEQNLNHDAMYWYRQDPGQGLRLIYYSQIVNDFQKGDIAEGYSVSREKKESFPLTVTSAQKNPTAFYLCASSPGGFTDTQYFGPGTRLTVL.

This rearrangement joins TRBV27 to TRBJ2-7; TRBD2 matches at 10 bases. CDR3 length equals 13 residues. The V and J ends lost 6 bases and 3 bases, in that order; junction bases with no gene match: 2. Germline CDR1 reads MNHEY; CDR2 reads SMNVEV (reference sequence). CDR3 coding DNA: TGTGCCAGCAGACTAGCGGGACACTACGAGCAGTACTTC. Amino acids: CASRLAGHYEQYF.

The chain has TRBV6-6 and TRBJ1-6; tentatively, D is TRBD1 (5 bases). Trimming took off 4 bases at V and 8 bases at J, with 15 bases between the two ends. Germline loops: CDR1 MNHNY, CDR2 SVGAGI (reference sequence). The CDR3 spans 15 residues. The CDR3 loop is CASSSRPSRDSPLHF. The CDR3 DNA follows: TGTGCCAGCAGTTCGCGGCCATCCAGGGATTCACCCCTCCACTTT.

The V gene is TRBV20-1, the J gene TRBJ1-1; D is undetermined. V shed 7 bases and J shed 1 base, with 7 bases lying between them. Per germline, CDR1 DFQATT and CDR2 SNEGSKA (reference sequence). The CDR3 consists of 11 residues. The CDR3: CSGSGNTEAFF. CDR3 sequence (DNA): TGCAGTGGTTCAGGGAACACTGAAGCTTTCTTT.

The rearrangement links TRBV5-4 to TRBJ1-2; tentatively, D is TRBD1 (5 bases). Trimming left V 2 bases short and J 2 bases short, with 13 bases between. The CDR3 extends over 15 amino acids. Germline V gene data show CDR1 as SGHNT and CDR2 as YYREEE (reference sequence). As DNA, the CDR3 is TGTGCCAGCAGCTTCGATGGCGGGACCAACTATGGCTACACCTTC. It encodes CASSFDGGTNYGYTF.

The CDR3 sequence is CAISGQGTSYEQYF. CDR3 bases: TGTGCCATCTCCGGTCAGGGGACCTCCTACGAGCAGTACTTC. This chain connects TRBV10-3 to TRBJ2-7; possible D gene TRBD1, 6 bases. CDR1 and CDR2 (germline): ENHRY, SYGVKD. This CDR3 contains 14 residues. V was pared by 8 bases and J by 0 bases, with 14 bases between.

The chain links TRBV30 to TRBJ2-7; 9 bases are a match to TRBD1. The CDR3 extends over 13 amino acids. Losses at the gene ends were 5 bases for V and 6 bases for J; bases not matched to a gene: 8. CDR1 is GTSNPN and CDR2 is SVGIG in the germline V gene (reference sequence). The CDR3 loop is CAWARDRVGEQYF. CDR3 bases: TGTGCCTGGGCCCGGGACAGGGTTGGCGAGCAGTACTTC.

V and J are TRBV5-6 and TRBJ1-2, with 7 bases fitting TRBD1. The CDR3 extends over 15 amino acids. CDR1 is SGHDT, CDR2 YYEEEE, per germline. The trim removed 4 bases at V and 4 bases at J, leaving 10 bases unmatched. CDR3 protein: CASSRTGLGTYGYTF. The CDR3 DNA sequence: TGTGCCAGCAGCCGGACAGGTTTGGGCACCTATGGCTACACCTTC.

Here the CDR3 DNA reads TGTGCCAGCAGCCTCGCGAGTACGCAGTATTTT. It is translated as CASSLASTQYF. The rearrangement joins TRBV7-8 to TRBJ2-3; D gene unclear. The CDR3 consists of 11 residues. Germline V gene data show CDR1 as SGHVS and CDR2 as FQNEAQ. The V gene lost 5 bases and the J gene lost 8 bases, with 8 bases spanning the gap.

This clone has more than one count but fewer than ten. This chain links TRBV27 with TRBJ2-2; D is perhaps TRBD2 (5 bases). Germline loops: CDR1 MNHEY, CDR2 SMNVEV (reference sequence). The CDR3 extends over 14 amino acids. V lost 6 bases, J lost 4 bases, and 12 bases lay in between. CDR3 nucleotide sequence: TGTGCCAGCAGAGGGAGAAGCCTCACCGGGGAGCTGTTTTTT. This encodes CASRGRSLTGELFF.

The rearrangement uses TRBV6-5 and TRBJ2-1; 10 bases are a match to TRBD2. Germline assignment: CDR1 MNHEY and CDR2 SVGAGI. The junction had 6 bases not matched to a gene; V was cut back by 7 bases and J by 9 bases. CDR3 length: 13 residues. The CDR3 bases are TGTGCCAGCACAGCGGGGGGGCATCGTGAGCAGTTCTTC. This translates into CASTAGGHREQFF.

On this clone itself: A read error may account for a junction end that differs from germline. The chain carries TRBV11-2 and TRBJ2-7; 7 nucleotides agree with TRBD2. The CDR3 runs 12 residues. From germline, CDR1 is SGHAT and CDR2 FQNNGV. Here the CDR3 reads CASSQEALAADF. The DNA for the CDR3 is TGTGCCAGCAGCCAGGAGGCTCTAGCGGCTGACTTC.

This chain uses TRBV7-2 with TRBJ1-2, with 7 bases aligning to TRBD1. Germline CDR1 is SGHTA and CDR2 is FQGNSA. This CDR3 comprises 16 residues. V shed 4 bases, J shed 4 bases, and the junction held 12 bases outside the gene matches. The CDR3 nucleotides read TGTGCCAGCAGCTCAAGAGGGACAGAGGGCTCCTATGGCTACACCTTC. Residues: CASSSRGTEGSYGYTF.

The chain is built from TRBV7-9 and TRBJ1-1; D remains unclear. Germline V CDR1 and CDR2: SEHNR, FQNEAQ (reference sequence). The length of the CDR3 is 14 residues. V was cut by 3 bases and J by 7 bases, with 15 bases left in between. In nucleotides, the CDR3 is TGTGCCAGCAGCTTGGGCGGTTCGGGATTTGAAGCTTTCTTT. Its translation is CASSLGGSGFEAFF.

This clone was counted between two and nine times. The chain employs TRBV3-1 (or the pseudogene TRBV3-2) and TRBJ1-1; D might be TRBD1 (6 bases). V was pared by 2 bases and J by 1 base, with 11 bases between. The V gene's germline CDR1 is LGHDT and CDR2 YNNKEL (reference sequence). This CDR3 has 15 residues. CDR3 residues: CASSQRDIPNTEAFF. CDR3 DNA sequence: TGTGCCAGCAGCCAACGGGACATTCCGAACACTGAAGCTTTCTTT.